The 25 T cell receptor beta chains below were found in one sample sequenced in a study of blood T cell repertoires in COVID-19. Assay used: immunoSEQ multiplex PCR; TCRdb lists only in-frame clones, some missing. The sample consists of over 200,000 clones, roughly four fifths of them appearing once. The sequencing sample was made of PBMCs or T cells enriched from blood (not recorded which). The receptors were sampled from a man aged 55-75 years who had recovered from COVID-19.

The chain uses TRBV13 and TRBJ1-1, with 7 bases aligning to TRBD1. After removal of 5 bases from V and 6 bases from J, the junction contained 6 bases not matched to a gene. In germline, CDR1 is PRHDT, CDR2 FYEKMQ (reference sequence). CDR3 length equals 13 residues. The CDR3 loop is CASSGTGTAEAFF. The CDR3 DNA sequence: TGTGCCAGCAGCGGTACCGGGACAGCTGAAGCTTTCTTT.

The CDR3 is CSVVLGLSGQNTEAFF. As DNA, the CDR3 is TGCAGCGTTGTTTTGGGTCTTAGCGGCCAGAACACTGAAGCTTTCTTT. The J gene is TRBJ1-1, the V gene TRBV29-1; D is uncertain. The CDR3 has 16 residues. CDR1 and CDR2 (germline): SQVTM, ANQGSEA. The V and J ends lost 4 bases and 1 base respectively, with 19 bases between them.

The rearrangement links TRBV7-3 to TRBJ2-2; 7 bases fit TRBD1. The length of the CDR3 is 17 residues. Trimming at V came to 0 bases and at J to 0 bases, leaving 4 bases not matched to a gene. Germline CDR1 SGHTA, CDR2 FQGTGA. The DNA for the CDR3 is TGTGCCAGCAGCTTAACCCGGGACAGAGCGAACACCGGGGAGCTGTTTTTT. This translates into CASSLTRDRANTGELFF. Looking up the rest from reference TRBV7-3 and TRBJ2-2 gives the full variable domain: GAGVSQTPSNKVTEKGKYVELRCDPISGHTALYWYRQSLGQGPEFLIYFQGTGAADDSGLPNDRFFAVRPEGSVSTLKIQRTERGDSAVYLCASSLTRDRANTGELFFGEGSRLTVL.

The chain recombines TRBV14 with TRBJ1-4; possible D gene TRBD1, 5 bases. Germline loops: CDR1 SGHDN, CDR2 FVKESK. The CDR3 is 12 amino acids. V gave up 6 bases and J gave up 7 bases, with 9 bases separating them. The CDR3 DNA sequence: TGTGCCAGCAGGCAGGGCGGTGAAAAACTGTTTTTT. This gives the protein CASRQGGEKLFF.

This chain connects TRBV13 to TRBJ2-3; 13 bases fit TRBD2. The CDR3 sequence is 17 residues long. Germline loops: CDR1 PRHDT, CDR2 FYEKMQ (reference sequence). V shed 5 bases and J 8 bases; nucleotides not matched to a gene: 13. This CDR3 reads CASSETSGGARSGTQYF. The DNA of the CDR3 is TGTGCCAGCAGCGAAACTAGCGGGGGGGCTAGGTCTGGTACGCAGTATTTT.

The rearrangement uses TRBV12-3 or TRBV12-4 and TRBJ2-1; D call uncertain. Trimming cost V 5 bases and J 4 bases, with 9 bases left between them. This CDR3 spans 13 amino acids. The DNA for the CDR3 is TGTGCCAGCAGTCATACAGTTTACAATGAGCAGTTCTTC. This translates into CASSHTVYNEQFF.

This sequence joins TRBV5-4 and TRBJ1-2; D not resolved. With 2 bases removed from V and 2 bases from J, the gap between germline ends came to 7 bases. Germline V lookup: CDR1 SGHNT, CDR2 YYREEE (reference sequence). This CDR3 is built from 13 residues. CDR3 protein: CASSFERNYGYTF. CDR3 nucleotides: TGTGCCAGCAGCTTTGAGAGGAACTATGGCTACACCTTC. Supplemented by reference TRBV5-4 and TRBJ1-2, the full variable domain reads ETGVTQSPTHLIKTRGQQVTLRCSSQSGHNTVSWYQQALGQGPQFIFQYYREEENGRGNFPPRFSGLQFPNYSSELNVNALELDDSALYLCASSFERNYGYTFGSGTRLTVV.

The chain employs TRBV27 and TRBJ2-5, with 10 nucleotides matching TRBD1. The CDR3 runs to 13 residues. CDR1 MNHEY and CDR2 SMNVEV come from the germline V gene (reference sequence). V shed 4 bases and J 9 bases; nucleotides not matched to a gene: 5. CDR3 DNA: TGTGCCAGCAGTTCCCGACAGGGGGCTGCCCAGTACTTC. This encodes CASSSRQGAAQYF.

The chain recombines TRBV2 with TRBJ2-5, with TRBD2 matching over 12 bases. V lost 7 bases, J lost 5 bases, and 5 bases stayed unmatched. Germline V gives CDR1 SNHLY, CDR2 FYNNEI. The CDR3 is 14 residues long. CDR3 coding DNA: TGTGCCAGCAAAAGACTAGCGGGGGTGGAGACCCAGTACTTC. It encodes CASKRLAGVETQYF.

This chain links TRBV19 with TRBJ1-5, with D unresolved. Germline lookup yields CDR1 LNHDA and CDR2 SQIVND (reference sequence). Trimming took off 3 bases at V and 6 bases at J, with 18 bases between the two ends. The CDR3 runs to 16 residues. CDR3 coding DNA: TGTGCCAGTAGTATCCGGGAAGGACCGGTTAGTCAGCCCCAGCATTTT. Protein sequence: CASSIREGPVSQPQHF.

The chain uses TRBV7-9 and TRBJ1-6, with 12 bases lining up with TRBD1. The CDR3 extends over 15 amino acids. Germline values: CDR1 SEHNR, CDR2 FQNEAQ (reference sequence). V trimming: 1 base; J trimming: 13 bases; junction bases outside the gene matches: 5. The CDR3 loop reads CASSLGGTGGSPLHF. The CDR3, as DNA: TGTGCCAGCAGCTTAGGTGGGACAGGGGGCTCTCCCCTCCACTTT.

The chain combines TRBV19 with TRBJ1-2; D is perhaps TRBD1 (5 bases). V was trimmed by 2 bases and J by 4 bases, leaving 11 bases between them. This CDR3 has 14 amino acids. Germline V gene sequence: CDR1 LNHDA, CDR2 SQIVND (reference sequence). This CDR3 reads CASSIPGLSYGYTF. The CDR3, as DNA: TGTGCCAGTAGTATACCAGGGTTAAGCTATGGCTACACCTTC.

This clone was recorded once. The rearrangement uses TRBV5-1 and TRBJ2-3; 9 bases are shared with TRBD1. Germline values: CDR1 SGHRS, CDR2 YFSETQ. The V segment lost 4 bases and the J segment 5 bases; nucleotides outside the gene matches: 8. The CDR3 extends over 15 amino acids. In DNA form, the CDR3 reads TGCGCCAGCAGCCCGGACAGGGGATTAGTAGATACGCAGTATTTT. Translation gives CASSPDRGLVDTQYF.

The CDR3, as DNA: TGTGCCAGCAGCCGGAGGCCGGGAAACTATGGCTACACCTTC. Its protein product is CASSRRPGNYGYTF. The V call is TRBV3-1 (or the pseudogene TRBV3-2), the J call TRBJ1-2; D call uncertain. The V gene lost 4 bases and the J gene lost 2 bases, with 11 bases spanning the gap. This CDR3 has 14 residues. Germline lookup yields CDR1 LGHDT and CDR2 YNNKEL (reference sequence).

To note about this clone: An end of the junction does not agree with germline; a read error may underlie this. The gene calls are TRBV6-5 and TRBJ2-7; a weak D match, TRBD2 (5 bases). Germline CDR1 MNHEY, CDR2 SVGAGI. The CDR3 length is 12 residues. CDR3 nucleotides: TGTGCCAGCAGTTACTCGAGGGCCCGACGGGCCTTC. Amino acids: CASSYSRARRAF.

The chain uses TRBV15 and TRBJ1-2; possibly TRBD1 for D (6 bases). Trimming shortened V by 4 bases and J by 4 bases, and 16 bases separated the two germline ends. The CDR3 totals 15 residues. CDR1 and CDR2 (germline): LNHNV, YYDKDF (reference sequence). CDR3 DNA sequence: TGTGCCACCAGCAACCGGGACAAGACATTCTATGGCTACACCTTC. Protein product: CATSNRDKTFYGYTF. Drawing the rest from reference TRBV15 and TRBJ1-2, the complete variable domain is DAMVIQNPRYQVTQFGKPVTLSCSQTLNHNVMYWYQQKSSQAPKLLFHYYDKDFNNEADTPDNFQSRRPNTSFCFLDIRSPGLGDTAMYLCATSNRDKTFYGYTFGSGTRLTVV.

This clone was counted only a few times. This CDR3 reads CASREISGTGYQPQHF. Here the CDR3 DNA reads TGTGCCAGCAGGGAAATTTCCGGGACAGGATATCAGCCCCAGCATTTT. The V and J genes are TRBV6-1 and TRBJ1-5, with TRBD1 matching over 8 bases. CDR3 length equals 16 residues. Germline V gene lookup returns CDR1 MNHNS and CDR2 SASEGT. Germline trimming cut 6 bases from V and 5 bases from J; bases unmatched to any gene: 12.

The V call is TRBV12-3 or TRBV12-4, the J call TRBJ1-2; no definite D call. The CDR3 sequence is 11 residues long. Trimming stripped 1 base from V and 7 bases from J, with 4 bases between. The chain's CDR3 is CASSLEAGYTF. The CDR3 bases are TGTGCCAGCAGTTTAGAAGCTGGCTACACCTTC.

The chain is built from TRBV11-2 and TRBJ2-3; the D is unclear. CDR3 length: 15 residues. V lost 6 bases and J 4 bases, leaving 17 bases between the germline ends. The V gene's germline CDR1 is SGHAT and CDR2 FQNNGV. The chain's CDR3 is CASRSLGLSSDTQYF. CDR3 in DNA: TGTGCCAGCAGATCCCTCGGTCTGAGCTCAGATACGCAGTATTTT.

J is TRBJ2-7 and V is TRBV18, with a tentative D call TRBD2 (6 bases). The CDR3 is 14 residues long. The germline gives CDR1 KGHSH, CDR2 LQKENI. The V gene lost 4 bases and the J gene lost 3 bases, with 13 bases spanning the gap. The CDR3 bases are TGTGCCAGCTCACTTTCTGGGGGGAGCTACGAGCAGTACTTC. Amino acids: CASSLSGGSYEQYF.

This clone was detected ten times or more. The V gene is TRBV6-2 or TRBV6-3, the J gene TRBJ2-7; D gene uncertain. Germline-derived CDR1 and CDR2 are MNHEY and SVGEGT. There are 13 residues in the CDR3. Deletions cut 4 bases from V and 3 bases from J, with 10 bases between. In nucleotides, the CDR3 is TGTGCCAGCAGTTTAAACGCAGGCTACGAGCAGTACTTC. The encoded protein is CASSLNAGYEQYF.

The chain links TRBV6-5 to TRBJ2-1, with 7 bases lining up with TRBD2. Germline CDR1 MNHEY, CDR2 SVGAGI. J gave up 7 bases and V 4 bases, and 4 bases lay outside the gene matches. The CDR3 runs 13 residues. The CDR3 protein is CASSSAGWNEQFF. Written as DNA, the CDR3 is TGTGCCAGCAGTTCAGCGGGGTGGAATGAGCAGTTCTTC.

V and J are TRBV19 and TRBJ2-3; perhaps TRBD2 as D (7 bases). The CDR3 contains 15 residues. The ends were cut back, 6 bases at V and 4 bases at J, with 17 bases in the middle. Germline loops: CDR1 LNHDA, CDR2 SQIVND (reference sequence). CDR3 sequence: CASSGRGGAADTQYF. The CDR3 DNA reads TGTGCCAGTAGCGGGAGAGGGGGGGCTGCAGATACGCAGTATTTT. Drawing the rest from reference TRBV19 and TRBJ2-3, the complete variable domain is DGGITQSPKYLFRKEGQNVTLSCEQNLNHDAMYWYRQDPGQGLRLIYYSQIVNDFQKGDIAEGYSVSREKKESFPLTVTSAQKNPTAFYLCASSGRGGAADTQYFGPGTRLTVL.

This clone has more than one count but fewer than ten. V is TRBV10-3 and J is TRBJ1-1; D may be TRBD1 (5 bases). Germline V CDR1 and CDR2: ENHRY, SYGVKD. V gave up 2 bases and J gave up 1 base, with 8 bases separating them. The CDR3 length is 14 residues. In nucleotides, the CDR3 is TGTGCCATCAGTGAGACAGGCCAGAACACTGAAGCTTTCTTT. The encoded protein is CAISETGQNTEAFF.

The chain couples TRBV7-8 to TRBJ2-2, with D possibly matching TRBD1 (6 bases). The CDR3 loop spans 15 amino acids. Trimming shortened V by 5 bases and J by 0 bases, and 10 bases separated the two germline ends. The germline V gene encodes CDR1 SGHVS and CDR2 FQNEAQ. The chain's CDR3 is CASSGQLPNTGELFF. For the CDR3, the DNA is TGTGCCAGCAGCGGACAGCTCCCGAACACCGGGGAGCTGTTTTTT.